The clone carrying this TCR beta chain was seen a handful of times. As yet, its antigen is unknown. TCRB transcripts that were expressed got sequenced, as all of the isolated RNA had been reverse transcribed. Naive, central memory and regulatory T cell samples produced a mean of approximately 4 million reads. The data were produced by immunoSEQ multiplex PCR, yet TCRdb's version contains in-frame clones alone and is incomplete. This repertoire shows fewer than 350,000 clones, approximately 8.1% found once; its top ten account for under 1.3%. The data were taken from a study of beta chain features in type 1 diabetes. Study-wide findings and caveats: In the patient group, naive, central memory and Treg TCRB repertoires seemed more alike than in the healthy donor group. Fewer junction insertions and more nucleotide deletions appeared in type 1 diabetes patients.

Germline assignment: CDR1 LGHNA and CDR2 YNFKEQ. The CDR3 totals 15 residues. Trimming shortened V by 0 bases and J by 3 bases, and 11 bases separated the two germline ends. Staining for CD45RO/CCR7/CD25/CD127/CD95/CD27 allowed sorting of CD4+ naive, central memory, regulatory and stem cell-like memory cells. The source material was central memory CD4+ T cells from blood. J is TRBJ1-1 and V is TRBV4-2, with D uncertain. The sequence derives from a woman aged 18-29 years in good health. Here the CDR3 DNA reads TGTGCCAGCAGCCAAGATTACGGCTGGGACACTGAAGCTTTCTTT. Encoded protein: CASSQDYGWDTEAFF.